The present TCR beta chain was sequenced within a study of cytomegalovirus exposure and HLA in healthy donors. Study-wide results and caveats: Analysis performed later found 16,000 or so TCR beta sequences associated with HLA alleles at 0.05 false discovery rate. The study assumed roughly uniform donor sequencing depth for presence/absence analyses.

PCR employed 60 Vbeta and 13 Jbeta primers. The table came from immunoSEQ multiplex PCR; TCRdb's copy has only in-frame clones and leaves some out. The sample carries 100,000 to 150,000 clones, more than 75% recorded once. This clone was observed a few times. The target antigen is unknown. CDR1 and CDR2 (germline): MDHEN, SYDVKM. V gave up 8 bases and J gave up 7 bases, with 23 bases separating them. There are 16 residues in the CDR3. The sequence was obtained from a female donor in good health and CMV-seronegative. The source material was PBMCs. The rearrangement links TRBV28 to TRBJ2-2, with D maybe TRBD2 (6 bases). The CDR3 DNA sequence: TGTGCCAGCGGAAGTCCGGGACTGGGCAACGGCGGGGAGCTGTTTTTT. It translates to CASGSPGLGNGGELFF.